Sequencing of this T cell receptor beta chain was carried out in a study of blood T cell repertoires in COVID-19 (dated by TCRdb to the early 2020s). With respect to the entire study: Samples from collaborators originated in the United States, Italy and Spain and spanned both the acute and convalescent phases of COVID-19. The dataset comprised deeply sampled blood TCRbeta repertoires from subjects exposed to, actively infected with, or recovered from COVID-19. A freely available public database, intended as a resource for researchers studying the immune response to SARS-CoV-2, is where the repertoires were released. Where HLA class I and class II types were available, the types were taken from metadata supplied by the sample provider, not from assay-based typing. Samples were obtained from the ongoing ImmuneRACE study (first 160 participants) and from over a thousand subjects provided by 6 global collaborators. The sample metadata nearly always contained a de-identified subject ID, COVID-19 status, age in years and sex. The prospective study material was composed of cDNA or gDNA derived from T cells, B-cell-depleted T cells, or PBMCs. What the research found in general, with its limitations: The amount of clinical and demographic metadata varied by source and participant and was provided uncurated.

A word on this clone: Its antigen has not been determined. No base quality information exists; no much larger clone differs at one position.

TCRbeta CDR3 regions were amplified from genomic DNA by means of the immunoSEQ Assay, a bias-controlled multiplex PCR. In the original analysis: The number of nucleated cells in each sample was estimated by amplification of reference gene primers within the assay. Sequence reads were collapsed and filtered to measure the absolute abundance of every unique TCRbeta CDR3 rearrangement. Productive Simpson clonality was computed per sample as the square root of Simpson's diversity index over productive rearrangements. TCRdb took over this immuneACCESS table, retaining in-frame rearrangements with V and J assigned. Such tables are incomplete; in checked studies, under half of the missing clones stem from an unresolved V gene, and the remainder is unexplained. V, J and clone size derive from that table, while D and trimming were established from the DNA sequence. The sample profile shows some 190,000 clones; 80% of them were found once. The ten largest account for roughly 6.7% of the sample.

Each collaborating institution followed its own protocols to collect whole blood in K2EDTA tubes. Collaborator samples were shipped for TCRbeta analysis as frozen whole blood, isolated PBMCs, or DNA extracted from either sample type. The sample was peripheral blood. This receptor was obtained from a man aged 55-75 years with acute or convalescent COVID-19.

The CDR3 corresponds to CASSPFSGVNNEQFF. Read as DNA, the sequence is TGTGCCAGCAGTCCCTTTTCGGGGGTGAACAATGAGCAGTTCTTC. In this chain, TRBV28 is recombined with TRBJ2-1; perhaps TRBD2 is the D gene, with 6 bases matching. V is pared back by 5 bases and J by 5 bases, with 16 bases lying between the germline termini. CDR1 and CDR2 are drawn from the germline V gene: MDHEN, SYDVKM. Measured from the cysteine to the phenylalanine, the CDR3 is 15 residues long. Only CDR3 DNA remains: 45 bases, in frame from the first base. Beyond the CDR3, the reference TRBV28 and TRBJ2-1 genes provide the residues; the full variable domain reads: DVKVTQSSRYLVKRTGEKVFLECVQDMDHENMFWYRQDPGLGLRLIYFSYDVKMKEKGDIPEGYSVSREKKERFSLILESASTNQTSMYLCASSPFSGVNNEQFFGPGTRLTVL.